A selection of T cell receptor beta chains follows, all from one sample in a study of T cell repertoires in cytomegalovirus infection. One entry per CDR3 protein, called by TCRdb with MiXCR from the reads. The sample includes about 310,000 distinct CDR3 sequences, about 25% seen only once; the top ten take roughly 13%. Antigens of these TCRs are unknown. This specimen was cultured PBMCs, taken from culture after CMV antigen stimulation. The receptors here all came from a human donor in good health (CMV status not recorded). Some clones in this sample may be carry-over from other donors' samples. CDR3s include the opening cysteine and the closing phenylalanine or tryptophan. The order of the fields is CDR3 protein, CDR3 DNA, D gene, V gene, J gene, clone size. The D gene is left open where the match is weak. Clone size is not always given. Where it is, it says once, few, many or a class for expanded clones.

CASSLSARAETQYF	TGTGCCAGCAGCCTATCAGCAAGGGCCGAGACCCAGTACTTC	.	TRBV7-6	TRBJ2-5	few
CARSTTGGQPQHF	TGTGCCAGGAGTACTACAGGTGGACAGCCCCAGCATTTT	.	TRBV19	TRBJ1-5	.
CASCRRDANQPQHF	TGTGCCAGCTGCCGGAGGGACGCTAATCAGCCCCAGCATTTT	.	TRBV7-2	TRBJ1-5	many
CASPGETQYF	TGTGCCAGCCCGGGGGAGACCCAGTACTTC	.	TRBV6-2/TRBV6-3	TRBJ2-5	few
CASSPGGGRVGYTF	TGTGCCAGCAGCCCAGGGGGGGGGCGCGTTGGCTACACCTTC	TRBD1	TRBV7-2	TRBJ1-2	few
CSVSHSNTEAFF	TGCAGCGTTTCCCACAGCAACACTGAAGCTTTCTTT	.	TRBV29-1	TRBJ1-1	.
CASSDITLAYEQFF	TGTGCCAGCAGCGACATAACACTAGCGTATGAGCAGTTCTTC	TRBD2	TRBV7-9	TRBJ2-1	few
CASSLEPSWNEQFF	TGTGCCAGCAGCTTGGAACCCTCTTGGAATGAGCAGTTCTTC	.	TRBV5-4	TRBJ2-1	.
CASSLTSGFDSYGYTF	TGTGCCAGCAGCTTAACGAGCGGGTTTGATAGCTATGGCTACACCTTC	.	TRBV7-3	TRBJ1-2	few
CASSPRALGQSSYEQYF	TGTGCCAGCAGCCCCAGGGCCTTGGGACAGAGTTCTTACGAGCAGTACTTC	TRBD1	TRBV7-9	TRBJ2-7	few
CSVEYVTGAGELFF	TGCAGCGTTGAATATGTGACAGGCGCCGGGGAGCTGTTTTTT	.	TRBV29-1	TRBJ2-2	.
CASRTYTEAFF	TGTGCCAGCCGGACCTACACTGAAGCTTTCTTT	.	TRBV19	TRBJ1-1	.
CASSLFPQGPNEKLFF	TGTGCCAGCAGTTTATTCCCGCAGGGGCCTAATGAAAAACTGTTTTTT	.	TRBV12-3/TRBV12-4	TRBJ1-4	.
CASSLTGRGANVLTF	TGTGCCAGCAGTTTGACAGGTCGAGGGGCCAACGTCCTGACTTTC	.	TRBV6-5	TRBJ2-6	few
CASSLASGRAISDTQYF	TGTGCCAGCAGCTTGGCTAGCGGGAGGGCCATATCAGATACGCAGTATTTT	TRBD2	TRBV5-4	TRBJ2-3	.
CASSTTPRGTATEAFF	TGTGCCAGCAGCACGACGCCCAGGGGGACCGCCACTGAAGCTTTCTTT	TRBD1	TRBV5-6	TRBJ1-1	.
CASSQEGWPENIQYF	TGTGCCAGCAGCCAAGAAGGATGGCCGGAAAACATTCAGTACTTC	.	TRBV14	TRBJ2-4	few
CASSDTSGRTDTQYF	TGTGCCAGCAGTGACACTAGCGGGAGGACAGATACGCAGTATTTT	TRBD2	TRBV6-4	TRBJ2-3	.
CSVASRDSYNSPLHF	TGCAGTGTCGCCTCCCGGGACAGCTATAATTCACCCCTCCACTTT	TRBD1	TRBV20-1	TRBJ1-6	few
CASSLELAGGGETQYF	TGTGCCAGCAGCTTAGAATTAGCGGGGGGGGGAGAGACCCAGTACTTC	TRBD2	TRBV7-2	TRBJ2-5	few
CASVLAGGSNEQFF	TGTGCCAGCGTCCTAGCGGGAGGCAGCAATGAGCAGTTCTTC	TRBD2	TRBV6-1	TRBJ2-1	.
CASSEGWGEKLFF	TGTGCCAGCAGTGAGGGATGGGGTGAAAAACTGTTTTTT	.	TRBV6-5	TRBJ1-4	.
CASSPLGRQGHGYTF	TGTGCCAGCAGCCCCCTTGGTCGGCAGGGGCATGGCTACACCTTC	.	TRBV11-2	TRBJ1-2	.
CASSQAFSGASTDTQYF	TGCGCCAGCAGCCAAGCCTTTAGCGGTGCTAGCACAGATACGCAGTATTTT	.	TRBV4-3	TRBJ2-3	.
CASSQDLVQLTPGELFF	TGTGCCAGCAGCCAAGATTTGGTCCAGTTGACTCCCGGGGAGCTGTTTTTT	.	TRBV14	TRBJ2-2	few
CASSSPGGIYNEQFF	TGTGCCAGCAGTTCCCCTGGCGGGATTTACAATGAGCAGTTCTTC	.	TRBV28	TRBJ2-1	.
CASSIMGLTGANTEAFF	TGTGCCAGCAGTATAATGGGCCTAACGGGGGCGAACACTGAAGCTTTCTTT	.	TRBV28	TRBJ1-1	.
CASSLGRQNTGELFF	TGTGCCAGCAGCTTAGGGCGCCAGAACACCGGGGAGCTGTTTTTT	.	TRBV7-8	TRBJ2-2	.
CASSLARGGPNEQFF	TGTGCCAGCAGCTTAGCGCGTGGGGGACCCAATGAGCAGTTCTTC	.	TRBV7-2	TRBJ2-1	many
CASSFSHAETQYF	TGTGCCAGCAGTTTTTCCCATGCCGAGACCCAGTACTTC	.	TRBV28	TRBJ2-5	.
CAIQGALEQPQHF	TGTGCCATCCAGGGGGCGCTTGAGCAGCCCCAGCATTTT	TRBD1	TRBV28	TRBJ1-5	.
CASSPPGLADTQYF	TGTGCCAGCAGCCCTCCGGGGTTGGCAGATACGCAGTATTTT	.	TRBV7-3	TRBJ2-3	many
CASSPGDGWNEQFF	TGTGCCAGCAGCCCGGGGGACGGATGGAATGAGCAGTTCTTC	.	TRBV7-2	TRBJ2-1	many
CASSLGLAGIYEQYF	TGTGCCAGCAGCTTAGGACTAGCGGGGATCTACGAGCAGTACTTC	TRBD2	TRBV7-2	TRBJ2-7	.
CASRPVDRGSKYNEQFF	TGTGCCAGCAGGCCGGTAGATAGGGGGTCAAAATACAATGAGCAGTTCTTC	.	TRBV6-2/TRBV6-3	TRBJ2-1	many
CASSAKNLVTGELCF	TGTGCCAGCAGCGCCAAAAACTTGGTGACCGGGGAGCTGTGTTTT	.	TRBV14	TRBJ2-2	.
CASRWDRGDYGYTF	TGTGCCAGCAGATGGGACAGGGGTGACTATGGCTACACCTTC	TRBD1	TRBV28	TRBJ1-2	.
CASSDDRGATDTQYF	TGTGCCAGCAGCGATGATCGGGGCGCCACAGATACGCAGTATTTT	.	TRBV7-8	TRBJ2-3	many
CASSYSAGKRVNEQFF	TGTGCCAGCAGTTACTCAGCGGGCAAGCGTGTGAATGAGCAGTTCTTC	.	TRBV6-8	TRBJ2-1	few
CASSYSGQGSSPLHF	TGTGCCAGCAGTTACTCGGGGCAGGGAAGTTCACCCCTCCACTTT	.	TRBV6-5	TRBJ1-6	few
CASSRTSGRTPKVAGELFF	TGTGCCAGCAGCCGAACTAGCGGTCGAACACCTAAAGTCGCCGGGGAGCTGTTTTTT	TRBD2	TRBV4-2	TRBJ2-2	.
CASGRGGGSYNEQFF	TGTGCCAGCGGAAGGGGGGGGGGCTCCTACAATGAGCAGTTCTTC	.	TRBV6-6	TRBJ2-1	.
CASRDGTSYEQYF	TGTGCCAGCAGGGACGGCACCTCCTACGAGCAGTACTTC	.	TRBV28	TRBJ2-7	.
CASSGRGGREAFF	TGTGCCAGCAGCGGAAGGGGGGGCCGAGAAGCTTTCTTT	.	TRBV11-2	TRBJ1-1	.
CSVEVSSGRALRYNEQFF	TGCAGCGTTGAAGTGTCTAGCGGGAGGGCCCTACGTTACAATGAGCAGTTCTTC	TRBD2	TRBV29-1	TRBJ2-1	.
CASSPRLAGGASDTQYF	TGCGCCAGCAGCCCGCGACTAGCGGGAGGGGCATCAGATACGCAGTATTTT	TRBD2	TRBV5-1	TRBJ2-3	few
CASSQEADQETQYF	TGTGCCAGCAGCCAAGAAGCGGACCAAGAGACCCAGTACTTC	.	TRBV14	TRBJ2-5	few
CASSLEGETEAFF	TGTGCCAGCAGCTTAGAGGGGGAGACTGAAGCTTTCTTT	.	TRBV7-9	TRBJ1-1	many
CASSRSGTGNVETQYF	TGTGCCAGCAGTCGATCCGGGACAGGGAACGTTGAGACCCAGTACTTC	TRBD1	TRBV6-5	TRBJ2-5	.
CASSRGTGGNNEQFF	TGTGCCAGCAGCCGTGGGACAGGGGGAAACAATGAGCAGTTCTTC	TRBD1	TRBV6-2/TRBV6-3	TRBJ2-1	few
CASSLQGSYNEQFF	TGCGCCAGCAGCTTGCAGGGGTCCTACAATGAGCAGTTCTTC	.	TRBV5-1	TRBJ2-1	few
CSARALLEDTQYF	TGCAGTGCTAGAGCCCTTTTAGAGGATACGCAGTATTTT	.	TRBV20-1	TRBJ2-3	.
CASSPESAGGNEQFF	TGTGCCAGTAGTCCAGAGTCAGCGGGAGGTAATGAGCAGTTCTTC	TRBD2	TRBV19	TRBJ2-1	.
CATSRFVVNEQYF	TGTGCCACCAGCAGGTTCGTAGTGAACGAGCAGTACTTC	.	TRBV15	TRBJ2-7	few
CASSLRAGRVHNEQFF	TGTGCCAGCAGCTTACGAGCGGGGAGGGTCCACAATGAGCAGTTCTTC	TRBD2	TRBV7-6	TRBJ2-1	few
CASRSRGGNEKLFF	TGTGCCAGTAGGTCTAGGGGCGGGAATGAAAAACTGTTTTTT	.	TRBV19	TRBJ1-4	.
CASSFLEGLGELFF	TGTGCCAGCAGTTTTCTGGAGGGATTAGGGGAGCTGTTTTTT	.	TRBV27	TRBJ2-2	few